This is a list of T cell receptor beta chains from one sample in a study of blood T cell repertoires in COVID-19. Data came from immunoSEQ multiplex PCR; TCRdb stores just in-frame clones and leaves some out. Of about 220,000 clones in the sample, just over 85% were seen once. Sequences were obtained from PBMCs or T cells enriched from blood (not recorded which). The receptors come from a woman aged 45-65 years with acute COVID-19. Both conserved end residues are part of each CDR3. A D gene is named only where the DNA matches it firmly. The listing skips clone size in some rows; elsewhere it reads once, few, many or a size class.

abundance,j_gene,v_gene,d_gene,CDR3aa,CDR3nt
.,TRBJ2-5,TRBV9,TRBD1,CASSVVGTGGLETQYF,TGTGCCAGCAGCGTAGTCGGGACAGGGGGCTTGGAGACCCAGTACTTC
.,TRBJ1-2,TRBV12-3/TRBV12-4,.,CASSLTEPYGYTF,TGTGCCAGCAGCCTGACAGAACCCTATGGCTACACCTTC
.,TRBJ1-3,TRBV30,TRBD1,CAWTSNLRDREGNTIYF,TGTGCCTGGACTTCCAACCTCCGGGACAGGGAGGGAAACACCATATATTTT
few,TRBJ2-7,TRBV5-6,.,CASSVDRTYEQYF,TGTGCCAGCAGCGTTGACAGGACCTACGAGCAGTACTTC
.,TRBJ2-3,TRBV6-4,TRBD1,CASSAGDRAADTQYF,TGTGCCAGCAGTGCGGGGGACAGGGCGGCAGATACGCAGTATTTT
.,TRBJ2-2,TRBV18,TRBD1,CASSPRTGVTGELFF,TGTGCCAGCTCACCTAGGACAGGCGTCACCGGGGAGCTGTTTTTT
.,TRBJ1-1,TRBV5-1,.,CASSWDLNTEAFF,TGCGCCAGCAGCTGGGACTTGAACACTGAAGCTTTCTTT
.,TRBJ1-2,TRBV9,TRBD1,CASSATGGPRLNYGYTF,TGTGCCAGCAGCGCCACAGGGGGCCCCCGTCTAAACTATGGCTACACCTTC
.,TRBJ2-1,TRBV7-2,TRBD2,CASSLAGVSYNEQFF,TGTGCCAGCAGCCTAGCGGGAGTGTCCTACAATGAGCAGTTCTTC
.,TRBJ1-1,TRBV7-2,TRBD1,CASGPAGGLITEAFF,TGTGCCAGCGGGCCGGCAGGGGGCCTGATCACTGAAGCTTTCTTT
.,TRBJ1-1,TRBV2,TRBD1,CASREGQASEAFF,TGTGCCAGCAGGGAAGGACAGGCCAGTGAAGCTTTCTTT
.,TRBJ2-1,TRBV10-1,TRBD2,CASSEPRTSGDSYNEQFF,TGCGCCAGCAGTGAGCCTCGGACTAGCGGTGACTCCTACAATGAGCAGTTCTTC
.,TRBJ2-7,TRBV15,.,CATSRDVGALDEQYF,TGTGCCACCAGCAGAGATGTGGGCGCGTTGGACGAGCAGTACTTC
.,TRBJ1-3,TRBV30,.,CAYTTGSVNTIYF,TGTGCCTATACCACAGGGTCGGTAAACACCATATATTTT
.,TRBJ2-5,TRBV28,TRBD1,CASSWTGLETQYF,TGTGCCAGCAGTTGGACAGGGTTGGAGACCCAGTACTTC
.,TRBJ1-1,TRBV5-1,.,CASSLITGLMNTEAFF,TGCGCCAGCAGCTTGATCACAGGGCTCATGAACACTGAAGCTTTCTTT
.,TRBJ1-3,TRBV5-1,TRBD1,CASSTRTGSSGNTIYF,TGCGCCAGCAGCACTAGGACAGGGAGCTCTGGAAACACCATATATTTT
few,TRBJ2-7,TRBV6-5,.,CASSPRTGLGEQYF,TGTGCCAGCAGTCCTCGGACTGGTCTCGGGGAGCAGTACTTC
.,TRBJ1-3,TRBV5-1,TRBD1,CASSPMTGFGNTIYF,TGCGCCAGCAGCCCAATGACAGGGTTCGGAAACACCATATATTTT
.,TRBJ1-5,TRBV6-2/TRBV6-3,TRBD1,CASSYAPGQLSNQPQHF,TGTGCCAGCAGTTACGCCCCGGGACAGCTCTCCAATCAGCCCCAGCATTTT
.,TRBJ1-1,TRBV5-5,TRBD1,CASSLQGAVRIEAFF,TGTGCCAGCAGCTTACAGGGGGCTGTACGTATTGAAGCTTTCTTT
once,TRBJ2-5,TRBV7-2,TRBD2,CASSFKAGGGETQYF,TGTGCCAGCAGCTTTAAAGCGGGAGGTGGGGAGACCCAGTACTTC
.,TRBJ2-3,TRBV27,.,CASEGVNTDTQYF,TGTGCCTCCGAGGGGGTGAACACAGATACGCAGTATTTT
.,TRBJ2-1,TRBV3-1/TRBV3-2,TRBD2,CASSQEVLAGGMGNEQFF,TGTGCCAGCAGCCAAGAGGTACTAGCGGGGGGAATGGGAAATGAGCAGTTCTTC
.,TRBJ2-2,TRBV2,.,CASSGQGPAGRTGELFF,TGTGCCAGCAGTGGCCAGGGGCCAGCGGGAAGGACCGGGGAGCTGTTTTTT
.,TRBJ2-7,TRBV9,.,CASSVRGSSYEQYF,TGTGCCAGCAGCGTACGGGGGAGCTCCTACGAGCAGTACTTC
.,TRBJ1-5,TRBV24-1,.,CATSDEGVVEPQHF,TGTGCCACCAGTGATGAAGGGGTTGTTGAGCCCCAGCATTTT
.,TRBJ1-2,TRBV20-1,TRBD1,CSAGQGNGYTF,TGCAGTGCCGGACAGGGGAATGGCTACACCTTC
once,TRBJ2-5,TRBV18,TRBD1,CASSPPPGGKTQYF,TGTGCCAGCTCACCACCCCCAGGGGGAAAGACCCAGTACTTC
.,TRBJ2-1,TRBV7-8,TRBD2,CASSPPGTSGKNEQFF,TGTGCCAGCAGCCCCCCGGGGACTAGCGGGAAGAATGAGCAGTTCTTC
few,TRBJ1-2,TRBV3-1/TRBV3-2,.,CASSQDRRDTNPGHEGYTF,TGTGCCAGCAGCCAAGATCGACGGGACACTAACCCCGGTCATGAGGGCTACACCTTC
.,TRBJ1-1,TRBV18,.,CASSWGRVNTEAFF,TGTGCCAGCTCATGGGGGAGGGTGAACACTGAAGCTTTCTTT
.,TRBJ1-1,TRBV6-6,TRBD1,CASSAPTGGRGEAFF,TGTGCCAGCAGTGCCCCGACAGGGGGCAGGGGTGAAGCTTTCTTT
.,TRBJ2-1,TRBV2,.,CASSEVDGSPSYNEQFF,TGTGCCAGCAGTGAAGTCGACGGGTCCCCCTCCTACAATGAGCAGTTCTTC
.,TRBJ2-3,TRBV27,TRBD1,CASSAEGQPSTDTQYF,TGTGCCAGCAGCGCTGAGGGACAGCCTAGCACAGATACGCAGTATTTT
.,TRBJ2-2,TRBV28,TRBD1,CASRPGQDTGELFF,TGTGCCAGCAGACCGGGACAGGACACCGGGGAGCTGTTTTTT
.,TRBJ1-4,TRBV30,.,CAWTPKGLREKLFF,TGTGCCTGGACCCCAAAGGGACTCAGGGAAAAACTGTTTTTT
.,TRBJ2-1,TRBV5-6,TRBD2,CASTLGAGRRDIEQFF,TGTGCCAGCACCCTGGGAGCGGGACGGCGGGATATTGAGCAGTTCTTC
.,TRBJ2-7,TRBV9,TRBD2,CASSVGSSGNTYEQYF,TGTGCCAGCAGCGTAGGTTCTAGCGGGAACACCTACGAGCAGTACTTC
.,TRBJ1-3,TRBV5-7,TRBD1,CASSNLPGQAFSGNTIYF,TGTGCCAGCAGCAACCTACCGGGACAGGCCTTCTCTGGAAACACCATATATTTT
.,TRBJ2-5,TRBV28,.,CASSNRVEETQYF,TGTGCCAGCAGTAACAGGGTTGAAGAGACCCAGTACTTC
.,TRBJ2-5,TRBV28,TRBD1,CASCETGGAPMETQYF,TGTGCCAGCTGCGAGACAGGGGGCGCTCCTATGGAGACCCAGTACTTC
few,TRBJ1-4,TRBV7-9,TRBD1,CASNWGTGHEKLFF,TGTGCCAGCAACTGGGGGACAGGGCATGAAAAACTGTTTTTT
.,TRBJ1-3,TRBV9,.,CASSASPSGNTIYF,TGTGCCAGCAGCGCCTCCCCCTCTGGAAACACCATATATTTT
.,TRBJ2-1,TRBV3-1/TRBV3-2,.,CASSHGRTSSEQFF,TGTGCCAGCAGCCACGGCCGGACTTCTTCTGAGCAGTTCTTC
.,TRBJ2-2,TRBV28,TRBD2,CASSLGGTILFF,TGTGCCAGCAGCCTGGGCGGGACTATTCTGTTTTTT
few,TRBJ1-1,TRBV6-5,.,CASLVGLNTEAFF,TGTGCCAGCTTGGTGGGCTTGAACACTGAAGCTTTCTTT
.,TRBJ2-7,TRBV21-1,.,CASSKGPWAGPYEQYF,TGTGCCAGCAGCAAAGGACCATGGGCAGGCCCTTACGAGCAGTACTTC
.,TRBJ2-3,TRBV7-3,TRBD2,CASSMGLAVSTDTQYF,TGTGCCAGCAGCATGGGACTAGCGGTATCCACAGATACGCAGTATTTT
.,TRBJ2-7,TRBV9,TRBD2,CASSEGGLAESSYEQYF,TGTGCCAGCAGCGAGGGAGGACTAGCGGAGAGCTCCTACGAGCAGTACTTC
.,TRBJ2-1,TRBV6-2/TRBV6-3,.,CASSYGRRSSYNEQFF,TGTGCCAGCAGTTACGGTCGGAGGAGCTCCTACAATGAGCAGTTCTTC
.,TRBJ2-5,TRBV7-2,.,CASSLEGTIQETQYF,TGTGCCAGCAGCTTAGAAGGGACAATCCAAGAGACCCAGTACTTC
.,TRBJ1-5,TRBV5-4,.,CASSLSGADQPQHF,TGTGCCAGCAGCTTGTCAGGGGCTGATCAGCCCCAGCATTTT
.,TRBJ2-1,TRBV5-8,TRBD1,CASSLDRGYNEQFF,TGTGCCAGCAGCTTGGACAGGGGCTACAATGAGCAGTTCTTC
.,TRBJ2-1,TRBV4-3,.,CASSQDLLAHYNEQFF,TGCGCCAGCAGCCAAGATTTACTAGCCCACTACAATGAGCAGTTCTTC
.,TRBJ2-1,TRBV9,TRBD2,CASSTASGTSGYNEQFF,TGTGCCAGCAGCACCGCCAGCGGGACTAGCGGGTACAATGAGCAGTTCTTC
.,TRBJ2-7,TRBV7-8,.,CASSLRGAGINYEQYF,TGTGCCAGCAGCTTACGGGGTGCCGGGATTAACTACGAGCAGTACTTC
.,TRBJ2-7,TRBV18,TRBD1,CASSPGQGPYEQYF,TGTGCCAGCTCACCGGGACAGGGTCCCTACGAGCAGTACTTC
.,TRBJ2-7,TRBV19,TRBD2,CASSAWTSGSYEQYF,TGTGCCAGTAGTGCATGGACTAGCGGGTCCTACGAGCAGTACTTC
.,TRBJ1-2,TRBV6-4,TRBD1,CASSDTPGTANYGYTF,TGTGCCAGCAGTGACACCCCCGGGACAGCCAACTATGGCTACACCTTC